This TCR beta chain was sequenced during a study of T cells in Graves' hyperthyroidism and ophthalmopathy. In the study overall: Peripheral blood collection took place at initial diagnosis, before any treatment.

This clonotype showed up many times. Its antigen is not known. The study, taken as a whole, reports: From stable hyperthyroidism, ophthalmopathy was set apart by a 13 V-J model.

Roughly 10 ml of fresh peripheral blood supplied the PBMCs. CDR3 length: 15 residues. V was clipped by 5 bases and J by 3 bases, with 17 bases between them. What was amplified from RNA transcripts were TCR beta CDR3 regions. In the first-round RT-PCR of the TCR CDR3, the HTBI primer set was used. A single record per CDR3 protein comes from TCRdb applying MiXCR to the multiplex PCR reads. The profile covers hundreds of thousands of distinct CDR3 sequences, with about 14% appearing a single time and 4% to 5.5% taken by the ten largest. The rearrangement uses TRBV12-3 or TRBV12-4 and TRBJ2-7; the D gene is possibly TRBD2 (5 bases). This sequence originates from a woman between 40 and 55 years old with Graves' ophthalmopathy. The material sequenced was blood. The DNA for the CDR3 is TGTGCCAGCAGTCGGCTCCGGGCAGGAGGCTACGAGCAGTACTTC. Protein: CASSRLRAGGYEQYF.